The 10 T cell receptor beta chains below all came from one sample that was sequenced in a study of OX40 agonist ivuxolimab in advanced cancers. The library was made by the immunoSEQ multiplex PCR assay. The table comes from immuneACCESS by way of TCRdb, which keeps in-frame sequences with V and J called. Part of the clones is missing from these tables; in studies checked, under half for an unresolved V gene and the rest for unknown reasons. The sample table shows tens of thousands of clones, and 79% are seen once. 2% to 2.5% of the sample belongs to the ten largest clones. The sequencing used CD4+ or CD8+ T cells sorted from blood, collected in a trial of the OX40 agonist ivuxolimab. The source is an adult with an advanced solid tumor such as melanoma, head and neck, liver or kidney cancer.

This clone was seen a handful of times. V gene TRBV5-1 combines with J gene TRBJ1-2; 9 positions agree with TRBD1. Germline CDR1 and CDR2: SGHRS and YFSETQ. The CDR3 has 15 amino acids. Losses at the gene ends were 0 bases for V and 1 base for J; bases not matched to a gene: 1. The CDR3 is CASSLGGQGNYGYTF. CDR3 nucleotide sequence: TGCGCCAGCAGCTTGGGGGGACAGGGTAACTATGGCTACACCTTC. The complete variable domain, with remaining parts taken from reference TRBV5-1 and TRBJ1-2, reads KAGVTQTPRYLIKTRGQQVTLSCSPISGHRSVSWYQQTPGQGLQFLFEYFSETQRNKGNFPGRFSGRQFSNSRSEMNVSTLELGDSALYLCASSLGGQGNYGYTFGSGTRLTVV.

V and J are TRBV28 and TRBJ2-5; TRBD2 agrees at 11 bases. The J segment lost 2 bases and the V segment lost 3 bases, leaving 14 bases of the junction unmatched. This CDR3 region has 19 residues. CDR1 is MDHEN and CDR2 is SYDVKM in the germline V gene. CDR3 loop: CASSFPRELAGGHQETQYF. The CDR3 region has the DNA TGTGCCAGCAGTTTCCCCAGGGAGTTAGCGGGAGGGCATCAAGAGACCCAGTACTTC.

This chain links TRBV18 with TRBJ2-1; the D is unclear. The CDR3 covers 11 residues. Germline V gene sequence: CDR1 KGHSH, CDR2 LQKENI. Trimming left V 1 base short and J 9 bases short, with 4 bases between. The CDR3 reads CASSPLGEQFF. CDR3 bases: TGTGCCAGCTCACCACTAGGTGAGCAGTTCTTC. Combining the CDR3 with reference TRBV18 and TRBJ2-1 gives the whole variable domain NAGVMQNPRHLVRRRGQEARLRCSPMKGHSHVYWYRQLPEEGLKFMVYLQKENIIDESGMPKERFSAEFPKEGPSILRIQQVVRGDSAAYFCASSPLGEQFFGPGTRLTVL.

The CDR3 loop reads CASSISITNYGYTF. DNA of the CDR3: TGTGCCAGTAGTATAAGCATTACTAACTATGGCTACACCTTC. This chain joins TRBV19 and TRBJ1-2; D is uncertain. The germline V and J ends were trimmed by 2 bases and 0 bases, with 7 bases remaining between them. CDR1 is LNHDA, CDR2 SQIVND, per germline (reference sequence). The CDR3 runs 14 residues.

The V gene is TRBV28, the J gene TRBJ1-2; the D is unclear. The ends were cut back, 3 bases at V and 4 bases at J, with 12 bases in the middle. The CDR3 is made up of 14 amino acids. Per the germline V gene, CDR1 is MDHEN and CDR2 is SYDVKM. The DNA of the CDR3 is TGTGCCAGCAGTTTTGCCACCACTGCCTATGGCTACACCTTC. This gives the protein CASSFATTAYGYTF.

V and J are TRBV18 and TRBJ2-2, with 15 bases fitting TRBD2. The CDR3 has 19 residues. Trimming at V came to 3 bases and at J to 5 bases, leaving 10 bases not matched to a gene. Germline V gene data show CDR1 as KGHSH and CDR2 as LQKENI. The CDR3 reads CASSPGTSGGLRKTGELFF. CDR3 nucleotides: TGTGCCAGCTCACCGGGGACTAGCGGGGGGTTGAGAAAAACCGGGGAGCTGTTTTTT.

The V call is TRBV5-8, the J call TRBJ2-5; D is ambiguous. Germline V gene data show CDR1 as SGHTS and CDR2 as YDEGEE. V lost 0 bases, J lost 0 bases, and 12 bases lay in between. This CDR3 is 16 amino acids long. The CDR3 nucleotides are TGTGCCAGCAGCTTGGGGCCCGGCCTCGACCAAGAGACCCAGTACTTC. It specifies CASSLGPGLDQETQYF. The whole variable domain, filled in from reference TRBV5-8 and TRBJ2-5, reads EAGVTQSPTHLIKTRGQQATLRCSPISGHTSVYWYQQALGLGLQFLLWYDEGEERNRGNFPPRFSGRQFPNYSSELNVNALELEDSALYLCASSLGPGLDQETQYFGPGTRLLVL.

The chain links TRBV9 to TRBJ1-1; D is uncertain. V lost 7 bases to trimming and J lost 1 base, with 17 bases between them. CDR3 length equals 15 residues. In germline, CDR1 is SGDLS, CDR2 YYNGEE. The CDR3 region has the DNA TGTGCCAGCTCTTACGGGTATGGAGGGAACACTGAAGCTTTCTTT. Translating it yields CASSYGYGGNTEAFF.

J is TRBJ2-7 and V is TRBV30; D might be TRBD2 (5 bases). V lost 4 bases and J lost 0, with 13 bases in between. The CDR3 runs to 14 residues. Germline assignment: CDR1 GTSNPN and CDR2 SVGIG (reference sequence). The CDR3 DNA is TGTGCCTGGAAGAAGAGACTATCCTCCTACGAGCAGTACTTC. It translates to CAWKKRLSSYEQYF.

The V and J genes are TRBV18 and TRBJ2-7; 12 nucleotides line up with TRBD2. Looked up from germline, CDR1 is KGHSH and CDR2 is LQKENI. This CDR3 contains 15 residues. V shed 2 bases, J shed 4 bases, and the junction held 3 bases outside the gene matches. This chain's CDR3 is CASSPGLAGRYEQYF. CDR3 bases: TGTGCCAGCTCACCAGGACTAGCGGGAAGATACGAGCAGTACTTC. The full variable domain, its missing parts supplied by reference TRBV18 and TRBJ2-7, is NAGVMQNPRHLVRRRGQEARLRCSPMKGHSHVYWYRQLPEEGLKFMVYLQKENIIDESGMPKERFSAEFPKEGPSILRIQQVVRGDSAAYFCASSPGLAGRYEQYFGPGTRLTVT.